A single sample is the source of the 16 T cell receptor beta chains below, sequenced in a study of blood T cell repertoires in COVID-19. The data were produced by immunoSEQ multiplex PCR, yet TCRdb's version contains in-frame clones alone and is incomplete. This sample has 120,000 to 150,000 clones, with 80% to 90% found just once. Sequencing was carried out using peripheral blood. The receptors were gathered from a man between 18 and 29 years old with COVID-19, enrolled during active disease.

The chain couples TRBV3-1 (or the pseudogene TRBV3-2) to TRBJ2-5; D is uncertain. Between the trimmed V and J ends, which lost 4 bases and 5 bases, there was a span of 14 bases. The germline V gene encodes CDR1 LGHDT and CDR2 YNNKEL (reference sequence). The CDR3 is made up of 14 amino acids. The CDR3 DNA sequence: TGTGCCAGCAGCCCGACGGAGTCTACGGAGACCCAGTACTTC. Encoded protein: CASSPTESTETQYF.

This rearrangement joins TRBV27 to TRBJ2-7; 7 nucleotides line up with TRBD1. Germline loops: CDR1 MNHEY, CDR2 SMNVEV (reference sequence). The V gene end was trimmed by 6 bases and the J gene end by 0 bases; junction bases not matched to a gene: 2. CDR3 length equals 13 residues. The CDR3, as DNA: TGTGCCAGCAGGAGGACAGGCTCCTACGAGCAGTACTTC. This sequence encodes CASRRTGSYEQYF.

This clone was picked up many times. The CDR3 loop is CASSLRWGHEQYF. The DNA for the CDR3 is TGTGCCAGCAGCTTACGATGGGGGCACGAGCAGTACTTC. This chain uses TRBV7-2 with TRBJ2-7; the D gene is possibly TRBD1 (6 bases). The CDR3 length is 13 residues. The V end lost 2 bases, the J end lost 5 bases, and 10 bases lay between the germline ends. Germline V lookup: CDR1 SGHTA, CDR2 FQGNSA.

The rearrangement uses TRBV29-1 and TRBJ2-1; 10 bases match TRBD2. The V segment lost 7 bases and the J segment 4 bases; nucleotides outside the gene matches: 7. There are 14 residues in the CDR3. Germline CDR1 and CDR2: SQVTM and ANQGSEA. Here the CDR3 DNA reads TGCAGCGCTGTAGGACTAGCGGCATACAATGAGCAGTTCTTC. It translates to CSAVGLAAYNEQFF.

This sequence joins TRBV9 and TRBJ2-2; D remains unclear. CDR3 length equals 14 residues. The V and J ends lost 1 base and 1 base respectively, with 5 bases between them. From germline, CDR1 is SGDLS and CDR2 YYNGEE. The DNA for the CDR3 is TGTGCCAGCAGCGTATCGGGGAACACCGGGGAGCTGTTTTTT. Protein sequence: CASSVSGNTGELFF.

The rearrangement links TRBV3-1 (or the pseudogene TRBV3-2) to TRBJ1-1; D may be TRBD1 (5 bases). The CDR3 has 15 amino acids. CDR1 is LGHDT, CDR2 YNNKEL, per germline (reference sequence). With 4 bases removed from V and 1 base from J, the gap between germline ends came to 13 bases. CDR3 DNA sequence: TGTGCCAGCAGCCGATCCGATCAGGGGAACACTGAAGCTTTCTTT. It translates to CASSRSDQGNTEAFF.

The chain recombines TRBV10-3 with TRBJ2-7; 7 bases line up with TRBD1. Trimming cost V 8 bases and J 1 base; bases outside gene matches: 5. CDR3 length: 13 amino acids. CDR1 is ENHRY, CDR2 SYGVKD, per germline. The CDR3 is CAIQGTESYEQYF. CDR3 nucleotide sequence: TGTGCCATCCAAGGGACAGAGTCCTACGAGCAGTACTTC.

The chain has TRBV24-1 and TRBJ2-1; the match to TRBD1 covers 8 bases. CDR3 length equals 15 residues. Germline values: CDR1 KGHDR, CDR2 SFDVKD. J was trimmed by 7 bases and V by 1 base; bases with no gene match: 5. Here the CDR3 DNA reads TGTGCCACCAGTGATTTAACGGACAGGGAAAATGAGCAGTTCTTC. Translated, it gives CATSDLTDRENEQFF.

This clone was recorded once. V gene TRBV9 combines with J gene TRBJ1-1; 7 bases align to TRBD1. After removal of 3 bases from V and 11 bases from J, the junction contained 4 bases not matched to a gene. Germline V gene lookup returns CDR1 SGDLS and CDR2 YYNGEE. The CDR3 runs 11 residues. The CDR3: CASSEGAVAFF. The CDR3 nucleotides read TGTGCCAGCAGCGAGGGGGCGGTGGCTTTCTTT.

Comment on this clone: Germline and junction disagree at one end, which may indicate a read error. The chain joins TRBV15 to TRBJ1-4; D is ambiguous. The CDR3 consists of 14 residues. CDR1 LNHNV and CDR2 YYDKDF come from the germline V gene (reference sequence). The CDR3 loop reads CATTTMGNPQKLLF. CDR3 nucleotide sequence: TGTGCCACCACGACCATGGGCAACCCACAAAAACTGCTTTTT.

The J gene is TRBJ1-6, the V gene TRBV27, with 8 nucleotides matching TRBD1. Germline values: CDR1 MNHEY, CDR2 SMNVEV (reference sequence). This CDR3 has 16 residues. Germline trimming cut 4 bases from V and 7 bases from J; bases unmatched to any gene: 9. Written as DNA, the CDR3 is TGTGCCAGCAGTTCTCCTCAGACAGGGGTGAATTCACCCCTCCACTTT. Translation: CASSSPQTGVNSPLHF.

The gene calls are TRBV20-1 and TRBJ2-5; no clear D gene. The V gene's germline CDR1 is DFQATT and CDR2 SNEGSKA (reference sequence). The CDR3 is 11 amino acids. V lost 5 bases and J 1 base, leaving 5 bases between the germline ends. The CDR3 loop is CSARLQETQYF. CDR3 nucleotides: TGCAGTGCTCGACTCCAAGAGACCCAGTACTTC.

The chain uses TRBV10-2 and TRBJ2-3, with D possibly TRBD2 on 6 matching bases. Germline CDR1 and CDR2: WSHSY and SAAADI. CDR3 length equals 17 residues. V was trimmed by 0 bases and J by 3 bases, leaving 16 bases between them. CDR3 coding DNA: TGCGCCAGCAGTGAGTCGACTCGGGCGGGATTGACAGATACGCAGTATTTT. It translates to CASSESTRAGLTDTQYF.

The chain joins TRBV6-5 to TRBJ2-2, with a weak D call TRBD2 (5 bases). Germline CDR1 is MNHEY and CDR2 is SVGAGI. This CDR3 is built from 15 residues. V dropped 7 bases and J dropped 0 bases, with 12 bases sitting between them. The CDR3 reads CASILGRTNTGELFF. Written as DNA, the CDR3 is TGTGCCAGCATACTAGGCCGGACGAACACCGGGGAGCTGTTTTTT.

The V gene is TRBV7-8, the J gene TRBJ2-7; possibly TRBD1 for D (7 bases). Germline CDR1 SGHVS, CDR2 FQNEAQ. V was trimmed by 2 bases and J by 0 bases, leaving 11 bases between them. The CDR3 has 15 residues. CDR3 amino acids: CASSLRQGGSYEQYF. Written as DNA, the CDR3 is TGTGCCAGCAGCTTAAGGCAGGGGGGCTCCTACGAGCAGTACTTC. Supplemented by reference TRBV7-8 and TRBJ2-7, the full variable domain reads GAGVSQSPRYKVAKRGQDVALRCDPISGHVSLFWYQQALGQGPEFLTYFQNEAQLDKSGLPSDRFFAERPEGSVSTLKIQRTQQEDSAVYLCASSLRQGGSYEQYFGPGTRLTVT.

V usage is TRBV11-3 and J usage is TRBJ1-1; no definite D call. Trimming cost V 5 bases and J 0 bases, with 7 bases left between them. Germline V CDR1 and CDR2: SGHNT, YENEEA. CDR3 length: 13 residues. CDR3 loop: CASSVTLNTEAFF. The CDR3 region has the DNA TGTGCCAGCAGCGTGACTTTGAACACTGAAGCTTTCTTT.